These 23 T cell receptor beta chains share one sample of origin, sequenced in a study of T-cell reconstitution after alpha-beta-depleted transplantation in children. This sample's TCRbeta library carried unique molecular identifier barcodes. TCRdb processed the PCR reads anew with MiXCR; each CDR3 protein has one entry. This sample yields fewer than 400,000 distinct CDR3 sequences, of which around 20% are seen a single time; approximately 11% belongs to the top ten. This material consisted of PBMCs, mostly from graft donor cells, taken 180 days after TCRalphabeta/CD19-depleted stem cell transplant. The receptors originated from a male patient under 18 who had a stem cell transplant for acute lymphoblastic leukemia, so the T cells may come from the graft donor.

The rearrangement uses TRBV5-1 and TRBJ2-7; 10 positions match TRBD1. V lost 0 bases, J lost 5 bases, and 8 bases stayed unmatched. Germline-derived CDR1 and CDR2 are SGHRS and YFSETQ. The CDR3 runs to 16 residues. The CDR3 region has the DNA TGCGCCAGCAGCTTGGCCCCCGGGACAGGGGTCCACGAGCAGTACTTC. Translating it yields CASSLAPGTGVHEQYF.

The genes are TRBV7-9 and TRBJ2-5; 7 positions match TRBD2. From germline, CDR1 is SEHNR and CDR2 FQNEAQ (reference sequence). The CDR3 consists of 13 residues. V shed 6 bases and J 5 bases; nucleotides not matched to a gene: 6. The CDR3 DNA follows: TGTGCCAGCAGGCTAGCGGAGGGGGAGACCCAGTACTTC. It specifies CASRLAEGETQYF.

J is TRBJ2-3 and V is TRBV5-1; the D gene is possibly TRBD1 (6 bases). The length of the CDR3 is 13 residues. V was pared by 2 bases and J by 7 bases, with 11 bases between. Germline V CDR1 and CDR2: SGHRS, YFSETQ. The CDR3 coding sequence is TGCGCCAGCAGCTTCAGACAGGAGAATACGCAGTATTTT. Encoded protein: CASSFRQENTQYF. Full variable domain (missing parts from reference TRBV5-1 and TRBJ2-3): KAGVTQTPRYLIKTRGQQVTLSCSPISGHRSVSWYQQTPGQGLQFLFEYFSETQRNKGNFPGRFSGRQFSNSRSEMNVSTLELGDSALYLCASSFRQENTQYFGPGTRLTVL.

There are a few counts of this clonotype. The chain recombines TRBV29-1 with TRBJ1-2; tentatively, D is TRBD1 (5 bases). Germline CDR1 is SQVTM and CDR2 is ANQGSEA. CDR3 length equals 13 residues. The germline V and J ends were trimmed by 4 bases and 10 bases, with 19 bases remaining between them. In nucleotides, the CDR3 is TGCAGCGTTGGGTCCGGGCAGGGTGCCTCCTACACCTTC. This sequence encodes CSVGSGQGASYTF.

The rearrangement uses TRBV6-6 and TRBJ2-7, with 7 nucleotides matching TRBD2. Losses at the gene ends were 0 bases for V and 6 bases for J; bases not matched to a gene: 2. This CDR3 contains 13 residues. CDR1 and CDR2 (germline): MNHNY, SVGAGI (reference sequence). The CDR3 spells CASSYSGLVEQYF. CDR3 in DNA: TGTGCCAGCAGTTACTCTGGACTAGTCGAGCAGTACTTC.

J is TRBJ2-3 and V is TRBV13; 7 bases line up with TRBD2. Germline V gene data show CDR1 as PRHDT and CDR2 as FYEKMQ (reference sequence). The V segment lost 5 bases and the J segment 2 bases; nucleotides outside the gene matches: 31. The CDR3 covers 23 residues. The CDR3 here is CASSLGHERGIVPGLPFTDTQYF. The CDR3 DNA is TGTGCCAGCAGCCTCGGACATGAACGGGGGATTGTCCCGGGACTACCCTTCACAGATACGCAGTATTTT.

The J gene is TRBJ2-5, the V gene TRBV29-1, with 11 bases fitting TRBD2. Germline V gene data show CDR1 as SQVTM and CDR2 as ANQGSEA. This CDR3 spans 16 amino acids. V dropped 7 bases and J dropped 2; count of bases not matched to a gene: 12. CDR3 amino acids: CSGLAGGPEWQETQYF. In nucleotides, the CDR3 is TGCAGCGGGCTAGCGGGAGGTCCGGAGTGGCAAGAGACCCAGTACTTC.

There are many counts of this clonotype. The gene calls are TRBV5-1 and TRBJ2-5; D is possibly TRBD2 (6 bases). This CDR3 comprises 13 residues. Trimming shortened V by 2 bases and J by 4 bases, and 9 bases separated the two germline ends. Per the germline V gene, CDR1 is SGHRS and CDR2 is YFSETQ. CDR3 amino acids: CASSLGTGETQYF. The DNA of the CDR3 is TGCGCCAGCAGCTTAGGGACTGGAGAGACCCAGTACTTC. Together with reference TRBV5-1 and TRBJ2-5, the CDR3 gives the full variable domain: KAGVTQTPRYLIKTRGQQVTLSCSPISGHRSVSWYQQTPGQGLQFLFEYFSETQRNKGNFPGRFSGRQFSNSRSEMNVSTLELGDSALYLCASSLGTGETQYFGPGTRLLVL.

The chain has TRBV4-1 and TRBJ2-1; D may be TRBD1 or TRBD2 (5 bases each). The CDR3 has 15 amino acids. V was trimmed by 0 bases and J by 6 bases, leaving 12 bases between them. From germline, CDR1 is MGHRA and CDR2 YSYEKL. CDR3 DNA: TGCGCCAGCAGCCAAGAGGGAAATGGGGGCAATGAGCAGTTCTTC. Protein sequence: CASSQEGNGGNEQFF.

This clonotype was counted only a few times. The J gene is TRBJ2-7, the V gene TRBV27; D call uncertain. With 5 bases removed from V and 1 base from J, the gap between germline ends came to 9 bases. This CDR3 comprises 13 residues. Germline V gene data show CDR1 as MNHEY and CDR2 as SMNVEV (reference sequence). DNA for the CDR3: TGTGCCAGCAGTCCCGACGGGTCCTACGAGCAGTACTTC. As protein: CASSPDGSYEQYF.

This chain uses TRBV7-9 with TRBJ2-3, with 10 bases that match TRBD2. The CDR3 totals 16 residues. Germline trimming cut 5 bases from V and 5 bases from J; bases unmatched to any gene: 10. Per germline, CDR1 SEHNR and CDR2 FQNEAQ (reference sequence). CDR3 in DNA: TGTGCCAGCAGCCTTAGACCTAGCGGGAGATTAGATACGCAGTATTTT. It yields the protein CASSLRPSGRLDTQYF.

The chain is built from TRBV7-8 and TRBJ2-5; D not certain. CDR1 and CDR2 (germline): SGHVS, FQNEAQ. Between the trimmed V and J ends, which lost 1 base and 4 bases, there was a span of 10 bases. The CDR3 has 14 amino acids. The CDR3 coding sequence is TGTGCCAGCAGCTTAGTGACCCCGGGAGAGACCCAGTACTTC. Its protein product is CASSLVTPGETQYF.

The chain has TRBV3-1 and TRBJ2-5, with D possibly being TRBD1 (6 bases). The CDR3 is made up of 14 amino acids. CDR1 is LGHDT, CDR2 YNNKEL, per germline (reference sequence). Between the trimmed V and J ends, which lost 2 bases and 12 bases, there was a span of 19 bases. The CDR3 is CASSQHFRTEWKYF. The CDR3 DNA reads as TGTGCCAGCAGCCAACACTTCCGGACAGAATGGAAGTACTTC.

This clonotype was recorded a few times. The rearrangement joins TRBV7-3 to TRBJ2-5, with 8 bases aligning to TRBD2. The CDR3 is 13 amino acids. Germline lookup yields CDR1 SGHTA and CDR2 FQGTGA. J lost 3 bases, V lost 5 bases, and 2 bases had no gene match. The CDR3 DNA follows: TGTGCCAGCAGCGTACTAGCGGAAGAGACCCAGTACTTC. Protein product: CASSVLAEETQYF.

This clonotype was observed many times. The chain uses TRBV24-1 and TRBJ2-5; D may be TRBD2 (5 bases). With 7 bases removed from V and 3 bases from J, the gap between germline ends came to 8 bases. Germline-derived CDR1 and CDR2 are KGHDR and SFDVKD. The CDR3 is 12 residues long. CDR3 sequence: CATRGREETQYF. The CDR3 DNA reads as TGTGCCACCAGAGGGCGGGAAGAGACCCAGTACTTC.

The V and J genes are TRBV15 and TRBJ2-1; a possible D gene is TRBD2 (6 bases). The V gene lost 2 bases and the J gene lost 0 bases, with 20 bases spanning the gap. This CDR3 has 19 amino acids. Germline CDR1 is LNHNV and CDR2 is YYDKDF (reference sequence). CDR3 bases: TGTGCCACCAGCAGATCAGTCGACTTTAGCGGAGACTCCTACAATGAGCAGTTCTTC. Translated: CATSRSVDFSGDSYNEQFF. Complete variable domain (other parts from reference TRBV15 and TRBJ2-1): DAMVIQNPRYQVTQFGKPVTLSCSQTLNHNVMYWYQQKSSQAPKLLFHYYDKDFNNEADTPDNFQSRRPNTSFCFLDIRSPGLGDTAMYLCATSRSVDFSGDSYNEQFFGPGTRLTVL.

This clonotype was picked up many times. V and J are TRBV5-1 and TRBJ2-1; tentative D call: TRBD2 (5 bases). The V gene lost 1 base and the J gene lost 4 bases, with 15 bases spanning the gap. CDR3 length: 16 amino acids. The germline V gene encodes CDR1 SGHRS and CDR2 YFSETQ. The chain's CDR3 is CASSLSPAVTYNEQFF. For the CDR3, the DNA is TGCGCCAGCAGCTTGAGCCCAGCGGTTACTTACAATGAGCAGTTCTTC.

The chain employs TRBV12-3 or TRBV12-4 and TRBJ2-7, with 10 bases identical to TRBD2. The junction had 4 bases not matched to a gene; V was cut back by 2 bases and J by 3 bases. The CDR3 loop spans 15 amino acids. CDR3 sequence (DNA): TGTGCCAGCAGTTTACGGACTAGCGGTTTCTACGAGCAGTACTTC. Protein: CASSLRTSGFYEQYF.

The CDR3 DNA follows: TGTGCCAGCAGTGAATCTCCTGTAAATACGCAGTATTTT. Translation: CASSESPVNTQYF. The chain combines TRBV25-1 with TRBJ2-3, with D hard to call. Germline V lookup: CDR1 MGHDK, CDR2 SYGVNS. The CDR3 length is 13 residues. The ends were cut back, 1 base at V and 7 bases at J, with 9 bases in the middle.

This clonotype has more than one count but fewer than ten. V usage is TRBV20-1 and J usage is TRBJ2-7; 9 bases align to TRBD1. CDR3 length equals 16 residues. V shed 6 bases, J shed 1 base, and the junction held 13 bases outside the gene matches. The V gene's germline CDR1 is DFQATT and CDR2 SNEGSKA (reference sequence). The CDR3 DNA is TGCAGTGCCTGGGTGAGCGGACAGGGGATTTCCTACGAGCAGTACTTC. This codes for CSAWVSGQGISYEQYF.

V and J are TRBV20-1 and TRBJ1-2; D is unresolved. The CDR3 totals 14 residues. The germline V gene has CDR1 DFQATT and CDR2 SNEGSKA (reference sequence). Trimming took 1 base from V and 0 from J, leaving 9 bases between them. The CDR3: CSARVQTTNYGYTF. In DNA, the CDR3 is TGCAGTGCTAGAGTTCAGACCACTAACTATGGCTACACCTTC.

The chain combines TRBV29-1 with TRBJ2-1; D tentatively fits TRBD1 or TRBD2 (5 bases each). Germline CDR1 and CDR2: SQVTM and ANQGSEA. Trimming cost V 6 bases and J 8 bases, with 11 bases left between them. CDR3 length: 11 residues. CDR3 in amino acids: CSVGVNDEQFF. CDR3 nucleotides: TGCAGCGTGGGGGTAAACGATGAGCAGTTCTTC.

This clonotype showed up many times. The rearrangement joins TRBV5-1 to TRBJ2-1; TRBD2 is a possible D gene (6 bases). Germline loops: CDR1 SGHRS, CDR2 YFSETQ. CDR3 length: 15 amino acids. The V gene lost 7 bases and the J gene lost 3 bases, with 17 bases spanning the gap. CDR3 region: CASAWSGVGYNEQFF. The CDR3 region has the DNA TGCGCCAGCGCCTGGTCGGGAGTCGGCTACAATGAGCAGTTCTTC.